These T cell receptor beta chains were read from a single sample in a study of blood T cells in healthy people across ages. TCRdb re-called the 5' RACE reads with MiXCR, one entry per CDR3 protein. Here the sample spans 700,000 to 900,000 distinct CDR3 sequences, roughly 24% being singletons. The data were also submitted as part of a second study, on T cells of mothers and their children.

The sample taken for sequencing was blood. The receptors were gathered from a boy younger than 18 in good health. The CDR3 runs from the conserved cysteine through the conserved F or W.

V gene	J gene	CDR3 protein
TRBV9	TRBJ1-4	CASSPTGTVREKLFF
TRBV4-1	TRBJ2-1	CASSRGQGVFDEQFF
TRBV30	NA	CAWSVRGTGETYEQYF
TRBV7-2	TRBJ2-2	CASRLGGGNTGELFF
TRBV20-1	NA	CSASLVSTRYEQYF
TRBV2	TRBJ2-3	CASRLLAGGEDTQYF
TRBV29-1	TRBJ1-3	CSVGQSSGNTIYF
TRBV5-1	TRBJ1-6	CASSLTGSYNSPLHF
TRBV20-1	TRBJ2-5	CSARDRLRGSETQYF
TRBV27	TRBJ2-7	CASSLVAVRSYEQYF
TRBV11-2	TRBJ2-5	CASSLVDRALETQYF
TRBV5-1	TRBJ2-3	CASSLLTDTQYF
TRBV5-1	TRBJ2-3	CASSLGLDADTQYF
TRBV2	TRBJ2-2	CASSATGTGYTGELFF
TRBV12-3/TRBV12-4	TRBJ2-1	CASTRTVYNEQFF
TRBV20-1	TRBJ2-1	CSATYSGGVRNEQFF
TRBV13	TRBJ2-7	CASSLTTSGGSYEQYF
TRBV28	TRBJ1-4	CASSSESEKLFF
TRBV20-1	TRBJ1-5	CSGGVGRQPQHF
TRBV7-8	TRBJ2-7	CASSLVARLFYEQYF
TRBV29-1	TRBJ2-4	CSGGTVQNIQYF
TRBV12-3/TRBV12-4	TRBJ2-1	CASRLAGGNNEQFF
TRBV29-1	TRBJ2-7	CSVEDRGTNYEQYF
TRBV28	TRBJ2-3	CASSFGSDTQYF
TRBV20-1	TRBJ1-1	CSAKGRANTEAFF
TRBV30	TRBJ1-2	CAWLFPYNYGYTF
TRBV7-9	TRBJ2-7	CASSFVSGRLNYEQYF
TRBV6-1	TRBJ2-1	CASSPQLNTAYNEQFF
TRBV20-1	TRBJ2-3	CSARDESRSSTDTQYF
TRBV3-1	TRBJ2-5	CASSPPWTSEGQETQYF
TRBV3-1	TRBJ1-1	CASSQEVGYGWAEAFF
TRBV28	TRBJ2-5	CASSMLTSGGKETQYF
TRBV20-1	TRBJ1-2	CSARVGGGGYTF